This TCR beta chain was observed in a study of T cell responses to AZD1222 COVID-19 vaccine. Study-wide context: Whether given at about 4 or about 12 weeks, second doses were pooled. Overall study findings and caveats: Nearly half of spike-specific TCRs reportedly go after variant regions that carry no mutations.

This clone occurred once. Its specificity is unknown. Germline loops: CDR1 SGHDT, CDR2 YYEEEE. Trimming took off 5 bases at V and 0 bases at J, with 12 bases between the two ends. The CDR3 spans 15 residues. Sequenced by immunoSEQ multiplex PCR; TCRdb stores in-frame clones only, minus some. The table lists about 84,000 clones, about 90% of them singletons. Sequenced material: peripheral blood, taken on day 0 of AZD1222 vaccination. The clonotype comes from an adult in good health. This chain uses TRBV5-6 with TRBJ2-1; a possible D gene is TRBD1 (6 bases). The CDR3 loop reads CASSSGQSSYNEQFF. The CDR3 nucleotides read TGTGCCAGCAGTTCGGGACAAAGCTCCTACAATGAGCAGTTCTTC.